Below, 19 T cell receptor beta chains from the same sample are listed, as sequenced in a study of early T cells in non-severe SARS-CoV-2 infection (dated by TCRdb to the early 2020s). Library construction relied on 5' RACE. TCRdb records NextSeq 500 as the sequencer. Using fastp trimming at Q25 and MiXCR clonotype assembly, TCRdb reanalyzed the public sequencing data and kept in-frame beta chains. Every CDR3 protein is listed once, alongside the most common genes and DNA of its rows. This sample comprises 20,000 to 30,000 distinct CDR3 sequences, 4.5% to 6% of them detected only once. The ten biggest clones cover 3% to 5% of the sample. The specimen was whole blood. These receptors came from an adult who was a healthcare worker with PCR-confirmed SARS-CoV-2 infection or an uninfected control (not recorded which).

This clonotype was detected ten times or more. V usage is TRBV6-5 and J usage is TRBJ2-1, with 12 bases lining up with TRBD2. Trimming took 4 bases from V and 0 from J; bases not matched to a gene: 7. This CDR3 is 18 amino acids long. Germline CDR1 is MNHEY and CDR2 is SVGAGI. CDR3 in amino acids: CASSLLAGGPLSYNEQFF. The DNA of the CDR3 is TGTGCCAGCAGTTTACTAGCGGGGGGCCCCCTCTCCTACAATGAGCAGTTCTTC.

This chain uses TRBV2 with TRBJ2-3; D is undetermined. CDR3 length: 12 amino acids. The V gene lost 1 base and the J gene lost 9 bases, with 8 bases spanning the gap. The germline CDR1 and CDR2 sequences are SNHLY and FYNNEI. The CDR3 loop is CASSEDGRTQYF. The CDR3 nucleotides read TGTGCCAGCAGTGAAGACGGGCGGACGCAGTATTTT. The full variable domain, rest sourced from reference TRBV2 and TRBJ2-3, is EPEVTQTPSHQVTQMGQEVILRCVPISNHLYFYWYRQILGQKVEFLVSFYNNEISEKSEIFDDQFSVERPDGSNFTLKIRSTKLEDSAMYFCASSEDGRTQYFGPGTRLTVL.

This chain joins TRBV2 and TRBJ2-2; 7 nucleotides align to TRBD2. The length of the CDR3 is 13 residues. Germline CDR1 SNHLY, CDR2 FYNNEI. Germline trimming cut 3 bases from V and 5 bases from J; bases unmatched to any gene: 0. The CDR3 reads CASSERETGELFF. CDR3 DNA: TGTGCCAGCAGTGAGCGGGAGACCGGGGAGCTGTTTTTT.

This clonotype was recorded at least ten times. The chain employs TRBV3-1 and TRBJ2-2; either TRBD1 or TRBD2 may supply D (5 bases each). This CDR3 has 14 amino acids. V was shortened by 6 bases and J by 4 bases, with 12 bases between the two germline ends. Germline assignment: CDR1 LGHDT and CDR2 YNNKEL (reference sequence). CDR3 in amino acids: CASRGEIGTGELFF. In DNA, the CDR3 is TGTGCCAGCAGGGGGGAAATAGGCACCGGGGAGCTGTTTTTT.

This clonotype was counted at least ten times. The rearrangement uses TRBV6-2 or TRBV6-3 and TRBJ1-6, with D hard to call. The CDR3 runs 14 residues. Germline V lookup: CDR1 MNHEY, CDR2 SVGEGT. Trimming cost V 8 bases and J 8 bases, with 16 bases left between them. CDR3 nucleotides: TGTGCCAGCTACGGGGAACCCATTGATTCACCCCTCCACTTT. It specifies CASYGEPIDSPLHF.

This clonotype was detected ten times or more. The chain employs TRBV28 and TRBJ2-3, with TRBD1 as a possible D gene (6 bases). Germline values: CDR1 MDHEN, CDR2 SYDVKM. With 6 bases removed from V and 3 bases from J, the gap between germline ends came to 7 bases. The CDR3 is 12 residues long. CDR3 sequence reads: CASSQGTDTQYF. The DNA of the CDR3 is TGTGCCAGCAGCCAGGGGACAGATACGCAGTATTTT.

This clonotype was seen ten or more times. The CDR3 nucleotides read TGTGCCAGCAGTTACTCGGATGGTGGCGAGCAGTACTTC. It encodes CASSYSDGGEQYF. The gene calls are TRBV6-5 and TRBJ2-7, with D unclear. The V and J ends lost 0 bases and 6 bases respectively, with 9 bases between them. This CDR3 region has 13 residues. Germline values: CDR1 MNHEY, CDR2 SVGAGI.

This clonotype was recorded at least ten times. In DNA, the CDR3 is TGTGCCAGCAGCTTAGAGCCGAATACGCAGTATTTT. This translates into CASSLEPNTQYF. This chain joins TRBV11-3 and TRBJ2-3; D gene uncertain. Germline assignment: CDR1 SGHNT and CDR2 YENEEA. CDR3 length equals 12 residues. The V end lost 0 bases, the J end lost 7 bases, and 5 bases lay between the germline ends. Full variable domain (rest looked up from reference TRBV11-3 and TRBJ2-3): EAGVVQSPRYKIIEKKQPVAFWCNPISGHNTLYWYLQNLGQGPELLIRYENEEAVDDSQLPKDRFSAERLKGVDSTLKIQPAELGDSAVYLCASSLEPNTQYFGPGTRLTVL.

V gene TRBV4-3 combines with J gene TRBJ1-1; TRBD1 matches at 11 bases. CDR3 length: 16 residues. CDR1 and CDR2 from the germline V gene are LGHNA and YSLEER. Trimming took 1 base from V and 4 from J; bases not matched to a gene: 5. The CDR3 loop reads CASSQAPGTGGTEAFF. CDR3 sequence (DNA): TGCGCCAGCAGCCAAGCTCCCGGGACAGGGGGCACTGAAGCTTTCTTT.

This clonotype came up many times. The rearrangement uses TRBV14 and TRBJ2-4; 7 bases line up with TRBD2. The germline V gene encodes CDR1 SGHDN and CDR2 FVKESK. Unmatched junction bases numbered 3, after V lost 4 bases and J lost 0 bases. The length of the CDR3 is 15 residues. This chain's CDR3 is CASSRGGLAKNIQYF. The CDR3 DNA sequence: TGTGCCAGCAGCCGGGGGGGACTAGCCAAAAACATTCAGTACTTC.

This clonotype was observed many times. The CDR3 loop is CAIVGQGAEGYTF. For the CDR3, the DNA is TGTGCCATCGTGGGCCAGGGGGCGGAAGGCTACACCTTC. The chain links TRBV10-3 to TRBJ1-2; 8 bases align to TRBD1. V dropped 8 bases and J dropped 8; count of bases not matched to a gene: 10. This CDR3 has 13 residues. CDR1 is ENHRY and CDR2 is SYGVKD in the germline V gene.

This clonotype showed up many times. J is TRBJ1-5 and V is TRBV11-1; D not certain. Trimming stripped 5 bases from V and 3 bases from J, with 8 bases between. The CDR3 sequence is 13 residues long. Germline CDR1 and CDR2: SGHAT and FQDESV (reference sequence). The CDR3 loop is CASSKFANQPQHF. As DNA, the CDR3 is TGTGCCAGCAGCAAATTTGCCAATCAGCCCCAGCATTTT.

This clonotype has at least ten counts. The genes are TRBV7-9 and TRBJ2-7; D is unclear. The CDR3 has 15 amino acids. Between the trimmed V and J ends, which lost 3 bases and 5 bases, there was a span of 17 bases. Germline CDR1 is SEHNR and CDR2 is FQNEAQ (reference sequence). CDR3 sequence: CASSFQRFGIDEQYF. The CDR3 region has the DNA TGTGCCAGCAGCTTCCAGAGGTTCGGCATCGACGAGCAGTACTTC.

The sample holds many counts of this clonotype. The chain couples TRBV27 to TRBJ1-5, with D hard to call. V dropped 3 bases and J dropped 4 bases, with 7 bases sitting between them. Germline values: CDR1 MNHEY, CDR2 SMNVEV (reference sequence). This CDR3 is built from 13 residues. The CDR3 here is CASSFIGNQPQHF. CDR3 bases: TGTGCCAGCAGTTTTATAGGGAATCAGCCCCAGCATTTT.

In this sample, this clonotype turned up many times. This rearrangement joins TRBV29-1 to TRBJ2-7; the D gene is possibly TRBD1 (6 bases). Per the germline V gene, CDR1 is SQVTM and CDR2 is ANQGSEA. The CDR3 totals 12 residues. The V gene lost 5 bases and the J gene lost 7 bases, with 15 bases spanning the gap. The CDR3 here is CSVKQGGREQYF. The CDR3 DNA reads as TGCAGCGTTAAACAGGGCGGTAGAGAGCAGTACTTC.

This clonotype was seen repeatedly, ten times or more. The CDR3 here is CASSESIGVTEQFF. In DNA form, the CDR3 reads TGCGCCAGCAGTGAGTCTATTGGGGTTACGGAGCAGTTCTTC. The chain recombines TRBV10-1 with TRBJ2-1; D is uncertain. CDR3 length: 14 residues. V dropped 0 bases and J dropped 10 bases, with 13 bases sitting between them. Germline loops: CDR1 WNHNN, CDR2 SYGVQD (reference sequence).

This clonotype was seen only a few times. The chain couples TRBV9 to TRBJ1-4; D is possibly TRBD1 (5 bases). The V gene lost 0 bases and the J gene lost 7 bases, with 10 bases spanning the gap. The CDR3 loop spans 14 amino acids. The germline CDR1 and CDR2 sequences are SGDLS and YYNGEE. In DNA form, the CDR3 reads TGTGCCAGCAGCGTAGTGTCAGGGAGTGAAAAACTGTTTTTT. Translating it yields CASSVVSGSEKLFF. Supplemented by reference TRBV9 and TRBJ1-4, the full variable domain reads DSGVTQTPKHLITATGQRVTLRCSPRSGDLSVYWYQQSLDQGLQFLIQYYNGEERAKGNILERFSAQQFPDLHSELNLSSLELGDSALYFCASSVVSGSEKLFFGSGTQLSVL.

The chain has TRBV10-3 and TRBJ2-7, with TRBD2 as a possible D gene (5 bases). Trimming shortened V by 0 bases and J by 5 bases, and 14 bases separated the two germline ends. Germline CDR1 ENHRY, CDR2 SYGVKD. This CDR3 has 15 residues. CDR3 residues: CAISESMLRDHEQYF. For the CDR3, the DNA is TGTGCCATCAGTGAGTCGATGCTGAGGGATCACGAGCAGTACTTC.

The rearrangement links TRBV7-3 to TRBJ2-2; no firm D call. Germline CDR1 is SGHTA and CDR2 is FQGTGA. V lost 4 bases and J 1 base, leaving 4 bases between the germline ends. The CDR3 has 13 residues. The CDR3 sequence is CASSYRNTGELFF. DNA of the CDR3: TGTGCCAGCAGCTACAGGAACACCGGGGAGCTGTTTTTT.